This T cell receptor beta chain comes out of a study of radiation and T cells in renal cell carcinoma. TCRdb keeps only in-frame clones here, not all; method: immunoSEQ multiplex PCR. The sample lists some 150,000 clones; around four fifths were seen once. The time point here: baseline pretreatment blood. Treatment specified: 15 Gy SBRT to primary tumor, nephrectomy 4 weeks later. The V segment lost 6 bases and the J segment 5 bases; nucleotides outside the gene matches: 4. Looked up from germline, CDR1 is MGHDK and CDR2 is SYGVNS. The CDR3 sequence is 13 residues long. Notes on the study in general: From baseline, blood top tumor clonotypes peaked at 2 weeks post-radiation.

In regard to this clone: What it binds is unknown.

This TCR derives from a woman aged 45 to 65 with renal cell carcinoma. The specimen comprised blood, sampled from a patient whose treatment included radiotherapy and nephrectomy. The gene calls are TRBV25-1 and TRBJ1-5, with 7 nucleotides matching TRBD1. CDR3 amino acids: CASRQGQDQPQHF. The CDR3 DNA reads as TGTGCCAGCAGACAGGGGCAAGATCAGCCCCAGCATTTT.